The 27 T cell receptor beta chains presented below share a single source sample, sequenced in a study of cytomegalovirus exposure and HLA in healthy donors. The study ran its PCR with 60 Vbeta and 13 Jbeta primers. Only in-frame clones appear in the TCRdb table, and some are missing; sequencing was by immunoSEQ multiplex PCR. The sample has about 150,000 clones, approximately 63% seen once. The sequencing sample was made of PBMCs. These receptors all stem from a woman aged 60-70 years in good health and CMV-seropositive.

The CDR3 reads CSVDGGSQAATNEKLFF. The CDR3 DNA reads as TGCAGCGTTGATGGAGGGTCACAGGCAGCAACTAATGAAAAACTGTTTTTT. The rearrangement joins TRBV29-1 to TRBJ1-4, with a tentative D call TRBD1 (5 bases). The CDR3 loop spans 17 amino acids. Germline V lookup: CDR1 SQVTM, CDR2 ANQGSEA. V gave up 3 bases and J gave up 0 bases, with 17 bases separating them.

The chain couples TRBV27 to TRBJ1-1; D is undetermined. The CDR3 length is 13 residues. Germline V gives CDR1 MNHEY, CDR2 SMNVEV (reference sequence). The V and J ends lost 8 bases and 4 bases respectively, with 14 bases between them. The CDR3 coding sequence is TGTGCCAGCCGAAATACCGCGGGCACTGAAGCTTTCTTT. Its translation: CASRNTAGTEAFF.

This clone was seen a single time. The genes are TRBV5-1 and TRBJ2-7, with 9 bases aligning to TRBD1. V was clipped by 1 base and J by 3 bases; unmatched bases: 11. There are 17 residues in the CDR3. Germline V lookup: CDR1 SGHRS, CDR2 YFSETQ. This chain's CDR3 is CASSLPQTGTGYYEQYF. The CDR3 coding sequence is TGCGCCAGCAGCTTGCCACAAACCGGGACAGGGTACTACGAGCAGTACTTC.

V and J are TRBV27 and TRBJ2-4; the D gene is possibly TRBD2 (6 bases). V was clipped by 3 bases and J by 2 bases, with 14 bases between them. The CDR3 has 16 residues. The germline gives CDR1 MNHEY, CDR2 SMNVEV (reference sequence). CDR3 protein: CASSLEGPRSKNIQYF. The CDR3 DNA reads as TGTGCCAGCAGTTTGGAGGGGCCACGGTCCAAAAACATTCAGTACTTC.

J is TRBJ1-1 and V is TRBV15; D not resolved. Germline CDR1 and CDR2: LNHNV and YYDKDF (reference sequence). V gave up 1 base and J gave up 0 bases, with 12 bases separating them. The length of the CDR3 is 16 residues. As DNA, the CDR3 is TGTGCCACCAGCAGAGTGGGCACTTCAATGAACACTGAAGCTTTCTTT. Translating gives CATSRVGTSMNTEAFF. The full variable domain, rest sourced from reference TRBV15 and TRBJ1-1, is DAMVIQNPRYQVTQFGKPVTLSCSQTLNHNVMYWYQQKSSQAPKLLFHYYDKDFNNEADTPDNFQSRRPNTSFCFLDIRSPGLGDTAMYLCATSRVGTSMNTEAFFGQGTRLTVV.

This clone turned up a few times. The chain is built from TRBV5-1 and TRBJ2-3; 7 bases match TRBD1. The V gene's germline CDR1 is SGHRS and CDR2 YFSETQ. The V and J ends lost 0 bases and 2 bases, in that order; junction bases with no gene match: 9. This CDR3 contains 17 residues. The CDR3 protein is CASSLEDWTGSTDTQYF. The CDR3 DNA is TGCGCCAGCAGCTTGGAGGATTGGACAGGTTCCACAGATACGCAGTATTTT.

This clone was recorded only once. The chain recombines TRBV5-4 with TRBJ1-2; 9 nucleotides align to TRBD1. Losses at the gene ends were 4 bases for V and 6 bases for J; bases not matched to a gene: 13. In germline, CDR1 is SGHNT, CDR2 YYREEE (reference sequence). The CDR3 extends over 16 amino acids. The CDR3: CASSASGTGNGDGYTF. The DNA of the CDR3 is TGTGCCAGCAGCGCGTCCGGGACAGGGAATGGAGATGGCTACACCTTC.

The chain employs TRBV15 and TRBJ2-3; TRBD2 matches 8 bases. The V segment lost 5 bases and the J segment 5 bases; nucleotides outside the gene matches: 12. Per germline, CDR1 LNHNV and CDR2 YYDKDF (reference sequence). CDR3 size: 16 residues. The CDR3 DNA is TGTGCCACCAGCTACCACGGGGGGGCAAGGGAAGATACGCAGTATTTT. Protein: CATSYHGGAREDTQYF.

V is TRBV14 and J is TRBJ2-7; D is perhaps TRBD1 (5 bases). The V gene lost 4 bases and the J gene lost 4 bases, with 17 bases spanning the gap. The CDR3 sequence is 15 residues long. CDR1 and CDR2 (germline): SGHDN, FVKESK. DNA of the CDR3: TGTGCCAGCAGCCGCCAGGGCGGCCTGAAATACGAGCAGTACTTC. It specifies CASSRQGGLKYEQYF.

This sequence joins TRBV6-5 and TRBJ1-3; D gene uncertain. The V and J ends lost 2 bases and 2 bases respectively, with 10 bases between them. This CDR3 comprises 15 residues. In germline, CDR1 is MNHEY, CDR2 SVGAGI. The CDR3, as DNA: TGTGCCAGCAGTTACGGCGGGTGGACTGGAAACACCATATATTTT. Translated, it gives CASSYGGWTGNTIYF.

The chain is built from TRBV25-1 and TRBJ1-4; TRBD1 is a possible D gene (6 bases). Deletions cut 2 bases from V and 4 bases from J, with 11 bases between. Germline V gene sequence: CDR1 MGHDK, CDR2 SYGVNS. The CDR3 is made up of 15 amino acids. Here the CDR3 reads CASSEKGRGNEKLFF. The CDR3 nucleotides are TGTGCCAGCAGTGAAAAAGGCAGGGGTAATGAAAAACTGTTTTTT.

The rearrangement uses TRBV5-1 and TRBJ2-7; 7 nucleotides match TRBD2. The germline V gene has CDR1 SGHRS and CDR2 YFSETQ. This CDR3 is 15 amino acids long. The junction had 10 bases not matched to a gene; V was cut back by 0 bases and J by 7 bases. CDR3: CASSLAVGGPREQYF. The DNA for the CDR3 is TGCGCCAGCAGCTTGGCTGTGGGAGGGCCAAGGGAGCAGTACTTC.

The gene calls are TRBV6-1 and TRBJ1-1; TRBD1 matches at 8 bases. CDR1 is MNHNS and CDR2 is SASEGT in the germline V gene. The V and J ends lost 6 bases and 5 bases, in that order; junction bases with no gene match: 5. The CDR3 runs 13 residues. The CDR3, as DNA: TGTGCCAGCAGGGAGCAGGGGGCGACTGAAGCTTTCTTT. It is translated as CASREQGATEAFF.

To note about this clone: The same CDR3 also results from other DNA sequences found in this sample. The gene calls are TRBV5-1 and TRBJ2-7; TRBD2 agrees at 8 bases. Germline lookup yields CDR1 SGHRS and CDR2 YFSETQ. V shed 0 bases and J 2 bases; nucleotides not matched to a gene: 7. The CDR3 runs 16 residues. Here the CDR3 DNA reads TGCGCCAGCAGCTTGGGGACCAGCGGGAGAACCTACGAGCAGTACTTC. This sequence encodes CASSLGTSGRTYEQYF.

The J gene is TRBJ1-1, the V gene TRBV19, with no clear D. The CDR3 sequence is 14 residues long. Trimming took 5 bases from V and 4 from J, leaving 14 bases between them. The V gene's germline CDR1 is LNHDA and CDR2 SQIVND (reference sequence). CDR3 in amino acids: CASSPVRGGTEAFF. DNA for the CDR3: TGTGCCAGTAGTCCCGTCCGGGGAGGCACTGAAGCTTTCTTT. Full variable domain (rest looked up from reference TRBV19 and TRBJ1-1): DGGITQSPKYLFRKEGQNVTLSCEQNLNHDAMYWYRQDPGQGLRLIYYSQIVNDFQKGDIAEGYSVSREKKESFPLTVTSAQKNPTAFYLCASSPVRGGTEAFFGQGTRLTVV.

This clone has a handful of counts. The chain couples TRBV5-1 to TRBJ2-2; TRBD2 aligns across 10 bases. There are 14 residues in the CDR3. CDR1 is SGHRS and CDR2 is YFSETQ in the germline V gene. V was pared by 2 bases and J by 8 bases, with 3 bases of the junction left unmatched. As DNA, the CDR3 is TGCGCCAGCAGCTTCGGGACTAGCGATGGGGAGCTGTTTTTT. Protein sequence: CASSFGTSDGELFF.

This chain connects TRBV14 to TRBJ2-7; a weak D match, TRBD2 (6 bases). V was shortened by 4 bases and J by 3 bases, with 19 bases between the two germline ends. CDR3 length equals 16 residues. Germline CDR1 is SGHDN and CDR2 is FVKESK. The CDR3 sequence is CASSRSGTPIYYEQYF. The DNA for the CDR3 is TGTGCCAGCAGCCGCTCCGGGACTCCAATTTACTACGAGCAGTACTTC.

This chain joins TRBV19 and TRBJ1-1; perhaps TRBD1 as D (5 bases). CDR3 length equals 12 residues. CDR1 and CDR2 (germline): LNHDA, SQIVND (reference sequence). V lost 9 bases, J lost 2 bases, and 10 bases lay in between. The CDR3 DNA reads TGTGCCAGCCGTGACAGCAACACTGAAGCTTTCTTT. This codes for CASRDSNTEAFF.

The J gene is TRBJ2-7, the V gene TRBV4-2; 8 nucleotides agree with TRBD1. CDR3 length: 15 amino acids. Trimming at V came to 5 bases and at J to 0 bases, leaving 6 bases not matched to a gene. Germline V gene data show CDR1 as LGHNA and CDR2 as YNFKEQ. DNA of the CDR3: TGTGCCAGCAGCTGGGACAGGACAATCTCCTACGAGCAGTACTTC. This translates into CASSWDRTISYEQYF.

This chain uses TRBV30 with TRBJ2-7; 8 bases match TRBD1. The CDR3 has 14 residues. Germline lookup yields CDR1 GTSNPN and CDR2 SVGIG (reference sequence). V lost 2 bases to trimming and J lost 5 bases; unmatched junction nucleotides: 8. CDR3 loop: CAWSISDRGHEQYF. The CDR3, as DNA: TGTGCCTGGAGTATCTCTGACAGGGGACACGAGCAGTACTTC.

This chain uses TRBV28 with TRBJ1-2; 7 nucleotides line up with TRBD1. In germline, CDR1 is MDHEN, CDR2 SYDVKM. The V and J ends lost 6 bases and 4 bases, in that order; junction bases with no gene match: 8. CDR3 length: 14 residues. The CDR3 loop is CASSPEGAGYGYTF. CDR3 bases: TGTGCCAGCAGCCCTGAGGGGGCAGGCTATGGCTACACCTTC.

This clone was detected only a few times. The genes are TRBV6-6 and TRBJ2-6; perhaps TRBD1 as D (5 bases). Trimming pared 7 bases from V and 0 bases from J, leaving 10 bases between. CDR1 and CDR2 from the germline V gene are MNHNY and SVGAGI (reference sequence). The CDR3 loop spans 15 amino acids. In DNA form, the CDR3 reads TGTGCCAGCATCGCAGGACACTCTGGGGCCAACGTCCTGACTTTC. This translates into CASIAGHSGANVLTF.

The V and J genes are TRBV5-1 and TRBJ2-3; D possibly corresponds to TRBD2 (6 bases). V lost 0 bases and J 3 bases, leaving 8 bases between the germline ends. CDR1 is SGHRS and CDR2 is YFSETQ in the germline V gene. This CDR3 region has 14 residues. The CDR3 DNA follows: TGCGCCAGCAGCTTGGGGCGGGAAACAGATACGCAGTATTTT. Its translation: CASSLGRETDTQYF.

The chain employs TRBV5-1 and TRBJ2-1, with a weak D call TRBD2 (6 bases). The V end was cut by 0 bases, the J end by 9 bases, with 16 bases between. In germline, CDR1 is SGHRS, CDR2 YFSETQ. This CDR3 region has 15 residues. CDR3 in amino acids: CASSLEGGNRGEQFF. In DNA form, the CDR3 reads TGCGCCAGCAGCTTGGAGGGCGGGAATCGGGGTGAGCAGTTCTTC.

The chain combines TRBV27 with TRBJ2-7; tentatively, D is TRBD1 (5 bases). The V end lost 5 bases, the J end lost 4 bases, and 12 bases lay between the germline ends. The CDR3 consists of 13 residues. CDR1 and CDR2 (germline): MNHEY, SMNVEV (reference sequence). The CDR3: CASSPAQGYEQYF. For the CDR3, the DNA is TGTGCCAGCAGTCCCGCCCAGGGTTACGAGCAGTACTTC.

The gene calls are TRBV5-1 and TRBJ2-3; TRBD1 aligns across 7 bases. V gave up 0 bases and J gave up 2 bases; unmatched junction bases: 6. The germline CDR1 and CDR2 sequences are SGHRS and YFSETQ. CDR3 size: 16 residues. The CDR3 sequence is CASSLVGTANTDTQYF. CDR3 in DNA: TGCGCCAGCAGCTTGGTCGGGACAGCCAACACAGATACGCAGTATTTT. Looking up the rest from reference TRBV5-1 and TRBJ2-3 gives the full variable domain: KAGVTQTPRYLIKTRGQQVTLSCSPISGHRSVSWYQQTPGQGLQFLFEYFSETQRNKGNFPGRFSGRQFSNSRSEMNVSTLELGDSALYLCASSLVGTANTDTQYFGPGTRLTVL.

The rearrangement links TRBV27 to TRBJ2-7; maybe TRBD1 (5 bases). The CDR3 is 13 amino acids. In germline, CDR1 is MNHEY, CDR2 SMNVEV (reference sequence). Trimming pared 6 bases from V and 4 bases from J, leaving 13 bases between. The CDR3 region is CASRLTARYEQYF. The CDR3 nucleotides are TGTGCCAGCAGGTTGACAGCCCGATACGAGCAGTACTTC.